Listed below are T cell receptor beta chains from one sample, sequenced in a study of blood T cell repertoires in COVID-19. Sequencing was performed with immunoSEQ multiplex PCR; in TCRdb, only in-frame clones are kept and a portion is missing. This table holds some 290,000 clones, about 90% found once. The sequenced sample consisted of peripheral blood. Receptors were obtained from a woman in her thirties or forties with COVID-19, enrolled during active disease. The CDR3 runs from the conserved cysteine through the conserved F or W. D genes are given only for firm matches. Rows may omit the clone size; those that give it use once, few, many or a size class.

J gene: TRBJ1-5; V gene: TRBV27; D gene: -; clone size: -; CDR3 protein: CASSLSSPVDQPQHF; CDR3 DNA: TGTGCCAGCAGTTTATCTTCGCCGGTTGATCAGCCCCAGCATTTT
J gene: TRBJ2-3; V gene: TRBV7-9; D gene: TRBD2; clone size: once; CDR3 protein: CASSRLAGDTDTQYF; CDR3 DNA: TGTGCCAGCAGCCGACTAGCGGGGGACACAGATACGCAGTATTTT
J gene: TRBJ1-2; V gene: TRBV28; D gene: -; clone size: -; CDR3 protein: CASSSIPLGYGYTF; CDR3 DNA: TGTGCCAGCAGTTCTATCCCACTTGGCTATGGCTACACCTTC
J gene: TRBJ1-1; V gene: TRBV11-3; D gene: -; clone size: -; CDR3 protein: CASSLRGQNTEAFF; CDR3 DNA: TGTGCCAGCAGCTTACGGGGACAGAACACTGAAGCTTTCTTT
J gene: TRBJ1-1; V gene: TRBV6-5; D gene: -; clone size: -; CDR3 protein: CASSYYTGLNTEAFF; CDR3 DNA: TGTGCCAGCAGTTACTATACAGGGCTGAACACTGAAGCTTTCTTT
J gene: TRBJ1-1; V gene: TRBV5-1; D gene: -; clone size: -; CDR3 protein: CASSLEGTNVNTEAFF; CDR3 DNA: TGCGCCAGCAGCTTGGAGGGGACAAATGTGAACACTGAAGCTTTCTTT
J gene: TRBJ1-5; V gene: TRBV27; D gene: -; clone size: -; CDR3 protein: CASSPSRNQPQHF; CDR3 DNA: TGTGCCAGCAGCCCCTCTCGGAATCAGCCCCAGCATTTT
J gene: TRBJ1-1; V gene: TRBV30; D gene: -; clone size: -; CDR3 protein: CAWSVGGNTEAFF; CDR3 DNA: TGTGCCTGGAGTGTAGGGGGAAACACTGAAGCTTTCTTT
J gene: TRBJ1-5; V gene: TRBV19; D gene: TRBD1; clone size: -; CDR3 protein: CASSILGTGGNQPQHF; CDR3 DNA: TGTGCCAGTAGTATATTGGGGACAGGGGGTAATCAGCCCCAGCATTTT
J gene: TRBJ2-2; V gene: TRBV7-6; D gene: -; clone size: -; CDR3 protein: CASSLVLAGTGELFF; CDR3 DNA: TGTGCCAGCAGCTTGGTGTTGGCGGGCACCGGGGAGCTGTTTTTT
J gene: TRBJ2-3; V gene: TRBV2; D gene: -; clone size: -; CDR3 protein: CASSVSAGTQYF; CDR3 DNA: TGTGCCAGCAGTGTCTCTGCAGGTACGCAGTATTTT
J gene: TRBJ2-1; V gene: TRBV27; D gene: -; clone size: -; CDR3 protein: CASSFIRGGRNEQFF; CDR3 DNA: TGTGCCAGCAGTTTTATAAGGGGGGGCCGGAATGAGCAGTTCTTC
J gene: TRBJ1-5; V gene: TRBV29-1; D gene: TRBD1; clone size: -; CDR3 protein: CSVLTGSGVSEPQHF; CDR3 DNA: TGCAGCGTCTTGACAGGGTCGGGGGTGTCGGAGCCCCAGCATTTT
J gene: TRBJ1-1; V gene: TRBV12-3/TRBV12-4; D gene: -; clone size: -; CDR3 protein: CASSLLQGTEAFF; CDR3 DNA: TGTGCCAGCAGTTTGCTACAGGGCACTGAAGCTTTCTTT
J gene: TRBJ2-1; V gene: TRBV10-1; D gene: TRBD2; clone size: -; CDR3 protein: CASSEVPAGGPWYEQFF; CDR3 DNA: TGCGCCAGCAGTGAGGTCCCAGCGGGAGGGCCTTGGTATGAGCAGTTCTTC
J gene: TRBJ2-1; V gene: TRBV6-1; D gene: TRBD2; clone size: -; CDR3 protein: CASSTSGGYNEQFF; CDR3 DNA: TGTGCCAGCAGTACGAGCGGGGGCTACAATGAGCAGTTCTTC
J gene: TRBJ1-3; V gene: TRBV10-3; D gene: -; clone size: -; CDR3 protein: CAISEVAGQLNTIYF; CDR3 DNA: TGTGCCATCAGTGAGGTGGCAGGCCAGCTAAACACCATATATTTT
J gene: TRBJ1-1; V gene: TRBV19; D gene: -; clone size: -; CDR3 protein: CASSSYMNTEAFF; CDR3 DNA: TGTGCCAGTAGCAGTTACATGAACACTGAAGCTTTCTTT
J gene: TRBJ1-2; V gene: TRBV6-5; D gene: -; clone size: -; CDR3 protein: CASSYSRLRDYGYTF; CDR3 DNA: TGTGCCAGCAGTTACTCTAGGCTCAGGGACTATGGCTACACCTTC
J gene: TRBJ2-1; V gene: TRBV4-1; D gene: TRBD2; clone size: -; CDR3 protein: CASSKAYGGRLGTYNEQFF; CDR3 DNA: TGCGCCAGCAGCAAAGCTTATGGCGGGAGGTTAGGGACCTACAATGAGCAGTTCTTC
J gene: TRBJ2-3; V gene: TRBV4-3; D gene: TRBD2; clone size: -; CDR3 protein: CASSPETGTSGVTDTQYF; CDR3 DNA: TGCGCCAGCAGCCCTGAAACCGGGACTAGCGGGGTCACAGATACGCAGTATTTT
J gene: TRBJ2-7; V gene: TRBV10-3; D gene: -; clone size: once; CDR3 protein: CAISVGDITYEQYF; CDR3 DNA: TGTGCCATCAGTGTGGGGGACATAACCTACGAGCAGTACTTC